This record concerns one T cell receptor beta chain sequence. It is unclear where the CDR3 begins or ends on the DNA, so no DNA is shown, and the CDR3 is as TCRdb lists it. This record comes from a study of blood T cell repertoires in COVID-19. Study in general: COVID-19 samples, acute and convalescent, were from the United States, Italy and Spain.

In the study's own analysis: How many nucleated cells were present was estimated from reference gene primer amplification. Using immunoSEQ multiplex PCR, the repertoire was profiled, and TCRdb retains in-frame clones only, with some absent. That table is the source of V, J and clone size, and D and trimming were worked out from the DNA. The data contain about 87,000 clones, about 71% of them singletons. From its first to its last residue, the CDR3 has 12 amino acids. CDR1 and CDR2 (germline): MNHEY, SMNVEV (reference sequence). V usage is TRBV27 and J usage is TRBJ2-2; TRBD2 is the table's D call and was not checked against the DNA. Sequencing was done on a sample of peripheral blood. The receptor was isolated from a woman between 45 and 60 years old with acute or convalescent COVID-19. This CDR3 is CASSFGAGELFF.